These 24 T cell receptor beta chains originate from one sample sequenced in a study of CD8+CD57+ T cells in acquired aplastic anemia. For CDR3 and TCR beta VDJ profiling, genomic DNA was the template used. From the reads, TCRdb called clonotypes with MiXCR, one entry per CDR3 protein. The sample lists 220,000 or so distinct CDR3 sequences; 50% to 70% were seen once. All sequencing subjects had displayed CD8+CD57+ cell expansion on flow cytometry. Input material: sorted CD4+, CD8+, or CD8+CD57+ T cells (not recorded which) from PBMCs. Receptor source: a human donor with aplastic anemia.

The chain carries TRBV6-6 and TRBJ2-3; 10 positions agree with TRBD2. This CDR3 region has 16 residues. Trimming cost V 2 bases and J 5 bases; bases outside gene matches: 7. Germline CDR1 and CDR2: MNHNY and SVGAGI (reference sequence). This chain's CDR3 is CASSYTTSGRKDTQYF. The CDR3 region has the DNA TGTGCCAGCAGTTACACGACTAGCGGGCGGAAAGATACGCAGTATTTT.

This chain links TRBV9 with TRBJ2-7; D might be TRBD1 or TRBD2, each matching 5 bases. This CDR3 spans 14 amino acids. Trimming removed 3 bases at V and 0 bases at J, with 10 bases between. Germline V gene sequence: CDR1 SGDLS, CDR2 YYNGEE. CDR3 bases: TGTGCCAGCAGCGCCGGGACGCTCTCCTACGAGCAGTACTTC. It is translated as CASSAGTLSYEQYF.

Turning to this clonotype: A junction end diverges from the germline sequence, so it may reflect a read error. The chain uses TRBV4-1 and TRBJ2-3, with 7 bases aligning to TRBD1. The CDR3 is 14 residues long. Per the germline V gene, CDR1 is MGHRA and CDR2 is YSYEKL. CDR3 DNA sequence: TGTGCCAGCAGCCAAGACAGGGATATAGATACGCAGTATTTT. Its translation is CASSQDRDIDTQYF.

This rearrangement joins TRBV19 to TRBJ1-2; no clear D. The V gene lost 2 bases and the J gene lost 6 bases, with 13 bases spanning the gap. This CDR3 comprises 14 residues. Germline V gives CDR1 LNHDA, CDR2 SQIVND (reference sequence). CDR3: CASSIPPQRNGYTF. The CDR3 DNA reads TGTGCCAGTAGTATACCGCCACAGAGGAATGGCTACACCTTC.

V and J are TRBV7-6 and TRBJ2-7; 12 bases agree with TRBD2. CDR1 and CDR2 (germline): SGHVS, FNYEAQ. Unmatched junction bases numbered 8, after V lost 8 bases and J lost 3 bases. The CDR3 contains 15 residues. CDR3 protein: CASSRLAGEVYEQYF. As DNA, the CDR3 is TGTGCCAGCTCGAGACTAGCGGGAGAGGTCTACGAGCAGTACTTC.

This chain uses TRBV12-3 or TRBV12-4 with TRBJ1-4; 7 nucleotides line up with TRBD1. This CDR3 has 12 residues. V shed 6 bases and J 8 bases; nucleotides not matched to a gene: 3. The CDR3 loop is CASRDRHEKLFF. The CDR3 DNA follows: TGTGCCAGCAGGGACAGGCACGAAAAACTGTTTTTT.

The chain carries TRBV7-6 and TRBJ2-5; D is unresolved. The V end was cut by 2 bases, the J end by 1 base, with 17 bases between. This CDR3 comprises 17 residues. In germline, CDR1 is SGHVS, CDR2 FNYEAQ. In nucleotides, the CDR3 is TGTGCCAGCAGCTTATCCTCCCTGCGGTACGGCCAAGAGACCCAGTACTTC. This encodes CASSLSSLRYGQETQYF. Complete variable domain (other parts from reference TRBV7-6 and TRBJ2-5): GAGVSQSPRYKVTKRGQDVALRCDPISGHVSLYWYRQALGQGPEFLTYFNYEAQQDKSGLPNDRFSAERPEGSISTLTIQRTEQRDSAMYRCASSLSSLRYGQETQYFGPGTRLLVL.

This chain uses TRBV2 with TRBJ2-3; D is unresolved. The CDR3 covers 12 residues. The germline V and J ends were trimmed by 4 bases and 4 bases, with 6 bases remaining between them. CDR1 is SNHLY and CDR2 is FYNNEI in the germline V gene. The CDR3 bases are TGTGCCAGCAGTGTCGGGTCAGATACGCAGTATTTT. Translated: CASSVGSDTQYF.

V gene TRBV15 combines with J gene TRBJ1-5; D call uncertain. CDR1 and CDR2 from the germline V gene are LNHNV and YYDKDF (reference sequence). The CDR3 spans 14 residues. The V end was cut by 6 bases, the J end by 0 bases, with 9 bases between. CDR3 coding DNA: TGTGCCACCAGTGAGTTCTCTAGCAATCAGCCCCAGCATTTT. Its protein product is CATSEFSSNQPQHF.

Turning to this clonotype: One junction end disagrees with the germline gene, perhaps due to a read error. The V and J genes are TRBV5-6 and TRBJ1-1; no firm D call. Germline CDR1 is SGHDT and CDR2 is YYEEEE. The CDR3 extends over 14 amino acids. The DNA for the CDR3 is TGTGCCGGCAGCTTGAGTATTTTGAACACTGAAGCTTTCTTT. Encoded protein: CAGSLSILNTEAFF.

As to this clonotype: It is likely a read error, because the conserved phenylalanine at the end of the CDR3 is missing. The DNA is omitted, as the CDR3 cannot be located on it reliably, and the CDR3 follows TCRdb's listing. This chain joins TRBV20-1 and TRBJ2-6. The CDR3 is 8 residues long, counting both termini. Germline V CDR1 and CDR2: DFQATT, SNEGSKA (reference sequence). The CDR3 is CSAQTLTS.

This chain links TRBV7-3 with TRBJ1-1, with D tentatively TRBD1 (5 bases). Trimming pared 5 bases from V and 5 bases from J, leaving 18 bases between. The CDR3 extends over 15 amino acids. Germline values: CDR1 SGHTA, CDR2 FQGTGA. The CDR3 region is CASSPAKLRGTEAFF. The CDR3 DNA is TGTGCCAGCAGCCCCGCCAAGCTCCGGGGGACTGAAGCTTTCTTT.

The genes are TRBV29-1 and TRBJ2-1, with 10 bases fitting TRBD2. With 6 bases clipped from V and 5 bases from J, the junction kept 7 bases outside the gene matches. CDR3 size: 14 residues. Germline-derived CDR1 and CDR2 are SQVTM and ANQGSEA. The CDR3 protein is CSVVRTSGNNEQFF. As DNA, the CDR3 is TGCAGCGTAGTTAGGACTAGCGGAAACAATGAGCAGTTCTTC.

A note on this clonotype: The CDR3 ends on some other residue instead of the conserved phenylalanine or tryptophan, so this is likely a read error. The chain is built from TRBV7-6 and TRBJ2-7, with 7 positions matching TRBD1. V trimming: 3 bases; J trimming: 6 bases; junction bases outside the gene matches: 8. CDR1 is SGHVS and CDR2 is FNYEAQ in the germline V gene. The CDR3 consists of 14 residues. The chain's CDR3 is CASSFFPGGAEQYL. CDR3 sequence (DNA): TGTGCCAGCAGCTTCTTTCCAGGGGGAGCCGAGCAGTACCTC.

The chain links TRBV2 to TRBJ2-7; D unresolved. This CDR3 region has 14 residues. Trimming pared 7 bases from V and 0 bases from J, leaving 13 bases between. Germline loops: CDR1 SNHLY, CDR2 FYNNEI. The CDR3 nucleotides read TGTGCCAGCAAGCTTTCGCCCCCCTCCTACGAGCAGTACTTC. This codes for CASKLSPPSYEQYF.

J is TRBJ2-7 and V is TRBV4-2, with D possibly being TRBD1 (5 bases). The V gene lost 5 bases and the J gene lost 6 bases, with 20 bases spanning the gap. Germline CDR1 and CDR2: LGHNA and YNFKEQ. This CDR3 spans 15 amino acids. The CDR3 DNA reads as TGTGCCAGCAGCTTGGCAAAGGGTCCAGGGATCGAGCAGTACTTC. Translating it yields CASSLAKGPGIEQYF.

The rearrangement joins TRBV7-2 to TRBJ1-5, with TRBD1 matching over 9 bases. This CDR3 is built from 15 residues. After removal of 5 bases from V and 3 bases from J, the junction contained 5 bases not matched to a gene. Germline V gene lookup returns CDR1 SGHTA and CDR2 FQGNSA. CDR3 in amino acids: CASSPQGAHNQPQHF. Here the CDR3 DNA reads TGTGCCAGCAGCCCACAGGGGGCTCACAATCAGCCCCAGCATTTT.

The chain employs TRBV29-1 and TRBJ1-1; D not resolved. CDR3 length: 12 residues. Trimming took 7 bases from V and 8 from J, leaving 17 bases between them. The germline CDR1 and CDR2 sequences are SQVTM and ANQGSEA. The CDR3 region is CSATRAGREAFF. The CDR3 coding sequence is TGCAGCGCCACTCGGGCGGGAAGAGAAGCTTTCTTT.

The chain has TRBV20-1 and TRBJ2-7; no clear D gene. From germline, CDR1 is DFQATT and CDR2 SNEGSKA (reference sequence). Trimming took 7 bases from V and 6 from J, leaving 13 bases between them. The CDR3 length is 11 residues. CDR3 nucleotides: TGCAGTGTTAGGTCCGGGCGCGAGCAGTACTTC. It specifies CSVRSGREQYF.

The V call is TRBV7-9, the J call TRBJ1-1, with D tentatively TRBD1 (6 bases). The CDR3 has 15 residues. Trimming removed 4 bases from V and 2 bases from J, with 14 bases in between. Germline-derived CDR1 and CDR2 are SEHNR and FQNEAQ (reference sequence). CDR3 amino acids: CASSSNSGGNTEAFF. In DNA, the CDR3 is TGTGCCAGCAGCTCCAACTCGGGGGGCAACACTGAAGCTTTCTTT.

This clonotype came up many times. The gene calls are TRBV7-6 and TRBJ1-4, with 7 bases identical to TRBD1. CDR1 is SGHVS and CDR2 is FNYEAQ in the germline V gene. V was clipped by 1 base and J by 7 bases; unmatched bases: 6. The length of the CDR3 is 15 residues. The CDR3 DNA follows: TGTGCCAGCAGCTTAGAGGGGGCGTCCGGTGAAAAACTGTTTTTT. Translation: CASSLEGASGEKLFF.

The chain is built from TRBV9 and TRBJ2-7, with 7 bases lining up with TRBD1. The CDR3 runs to 15 residues. The J segment lost 3 bases and the V segment lost 4 bases, leaving 10 bases of the junction unmatched. Germline V gives CDR1 SGDLS, CDR2 YYNGEE. The CDR3 sequence: CASSPLSGTDYEQYF. The CDR3, as DNA: TGTGCCAGCAGCCCACTTTCCGGGACAGACTACGAGCAGTACTTC.

This rearrangement joins TRBV28 to TRBJ2-2, with D hard to call. CDR3 length: 13 amino acids. Trimming removed 6 bases at V and 6 bases at J, with 11 bases between. Per germline, CDR1 MDHEN and CDR2 SYDVKM. CDR3 region: CASRSSPPGELFF. As DNA, the CDR3 is TGTGCCAGCAGGTCTAGTCCTCCCGGGGAGCTGTTTTTT.

The chain couples TRBV29-1 to TRBJ1-3; 8 nucleotides align to TRBD1. The CDR3 has 14 amino acids. Trimming removed 7 bases from V and 2 bases from J; junction bases left unmatched: 7. Germline V gene data show CDR1 as SQVTM and CDR2 as ANQGSEA. The CDR3 loop reads CSATPQGAGNTIYF. The CDR3 nucleotides read TGCAGCGCCACCCCACAGGGGGCTGGAAACACCATATATTTT.